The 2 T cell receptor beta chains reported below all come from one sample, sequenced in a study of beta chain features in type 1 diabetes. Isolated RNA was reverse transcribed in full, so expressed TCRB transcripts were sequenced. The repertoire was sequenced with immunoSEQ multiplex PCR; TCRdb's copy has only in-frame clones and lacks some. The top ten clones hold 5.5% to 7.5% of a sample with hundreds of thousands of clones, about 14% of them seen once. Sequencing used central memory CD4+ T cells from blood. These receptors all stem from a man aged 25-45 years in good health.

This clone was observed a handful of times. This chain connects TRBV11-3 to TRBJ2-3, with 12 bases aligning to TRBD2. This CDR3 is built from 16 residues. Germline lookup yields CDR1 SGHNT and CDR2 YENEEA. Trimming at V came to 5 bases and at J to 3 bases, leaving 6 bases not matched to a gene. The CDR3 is CASSPRLAGVTDTQYF. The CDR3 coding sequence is TGTGCCAGCAGCCCGAGACTAGCGGGAGTAACAGATACGCAGTATTTT.

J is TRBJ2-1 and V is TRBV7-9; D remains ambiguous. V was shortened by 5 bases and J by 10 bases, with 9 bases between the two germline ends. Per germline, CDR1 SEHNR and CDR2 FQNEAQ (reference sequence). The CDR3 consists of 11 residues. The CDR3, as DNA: TGTGCCAGCAGCCCCGAAGGGGAGCAGTTCTTC. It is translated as CASSPEGEQFF.